The 25 T cell receptor beta chains below come from one sample, sequenced in a study of blood T cell repertoires in COVID-19. TCRdb's copy holds only in-frame clones and misses some; the assay was immunoSEQ multiplex PCR. Among roughly 250,000 clones, roughly 84% were seen once, and the ten largest hold over 8.5%. Sequenced: peripheral blood. All receptors derive from a human donor in a cohort sampled during active COVID-19.

The V and J genes are TRBV19 and TRBJ2-1; D may be TRBD2 (6 bases). Germline V CDR1 and CDR2: LNHDA, SQIVND (reference sequence). V gave up 7 bases and J gave up 0 bases, with 13 bases separating them. This CDR3 comprises 15 residues. The DNA for the CDR3 is TGTGCCAGTACCCCCTTGGGGGGCTCCTACAATGAGCAGTTCTTC. Translation: CASTPLGGSYNEQFF.

This chain joins TRBV11-2 and TRBJ2-5; the match to TRBD2 covers 8 bases. The junction had 7 bases not matched to a gene; V was cut back by 0 bases and J by 7 bases. This CDR3 has 15 residues. Germline V gives CDR1 SGHAT, CDR2 FQNNGV. The CDR3 nucleotides read TGTGCCAGCAGCTTAGAATTAGCGGGGAGCAGGACCCAGTACTTC. Its translation is CASSLELAGSRTQYF.

The rearrangement links TRBV19 to TRBJ2-7; 8 nucleotides line up with TRBD2. The CDR3 runs to 13 residues. Germline trimming cut 7 bases from V and 1 base from J; bases unmatched to any gene: 3. Germline values: CDR1 LNHDA, CDR2 SQIVND (reference sequence). The CDR3 region has the DNA TGTGCCAGTAAGGTAGCGGGGTCCTACGAGCAGTACTTC. As protein: CASKVAGSYEQYF.

This clone was detected only a few times. The chain is built from TRBV18 and TRBJ2-7; D ambiguous. Germline V CDR1 and CDR2: KGHSH, LQKENI. The CDR3 contains 12 residues. V shed 8 bases and J shed 4 bases, with 12 bases lying between them. The CDR3 coding sequence is TGTGCCAGCGCCTTCGACAAATACGAGCAGTACTTC. Translation gives CASAFDKYEQYF.

The V call is TRBV4-2, the J call TRBJ1-1; maybe TRBD1 (5 bases). Deletions cut 5 bases from V and 5 bases from J, with 18 bases between. This CDR3 is built from 15 residues. The germline V gene encodes CDR1 LGHNA and CDR2 YNFKEQ. In nucleotides, the CDR3 is TGTGCCAGCAGCGAGATGATAACAGGTGAGACTGAAGCTTTCTTT. This sequence encodes CASSEMITGETEAFF.

The V call is TRBV6-6, the J call TRBJ2-7; D unresolved. Germline V gene sequence: CDR1 MNHNY, CDR2 SVGAGI (reference sequence). Trimming shortened V by 6 bases and J by 7 bases, and 16 bases separated the two germline ends. The CDR3 sequence is 13 residues long. This CDR3 reads CASRGSSLIEQYF. The CDR3 DNA reads TGTGCCAGCAGGGGCAGCAGCCTTATAGAGCAGTACTTC.

The gene calls are TRBV11-2 and TRBJ2-4, with 9 bases lining up with TRBD1. Looked up from germline, CDR1 is SGHAT and CDR2 is FQNNGV. V was clipped by 5 bases and J by 6 bases; unmatched bases: 2. This CDR3 is 13 amino acids long. The CDR3 reads CASSTGGGNIQYF. The CDR3 region has the DNA TGTGCCAGCAGCACAGGGGGCGGAAACATTCAGTACTTC.

The chain uses TRBV10-3 and TRBJ2-5; 7 bases align to TRBD1. Germline loops: CDR1 ENHRY, CDR2 SYGVKD. V shed 2 bases, J shed 3 bases, and the junction held 0 bases outside the gene matches. The CDR3 runs to 13 residues. The CDR3: CAISEGQEETQYF. The CDR3 DNA is TGTGCCATCAGTGAGGGACAGGAAGAGACCCAGTACTTC.

The CDR3 DNA sequence: TGTGCCACCTGCGACGGGGGGGCCCAAGAGACCCAGTACTTC. This gives the protein CATCDGGAQETQYF. The rearrangement links TRBV24-1 to TRBJ2-5; 8 bases fit TRBD2. The ends lost 9 bases at V and 1 base at J; junction bases unmatched: 6. This CDR3 contains 14 residues. CDR1 is KGHDR, CDR2 SFDVKD, per germline.

V and J are TRBV9 and TRBJ2-1, with D tentatively TRBD1 (5 bases). The V gene's germline CDR1 is SGDLS and CDR2 YYNGEE. This CDR3 comprises 15 residues. V was trimmed by 4 bases and J by 5 bases, leaving 16 bases between them. The CDR3: CASSLSAGHNNEQFF. The CDR3 nucleotides read TGTGCCAGCAGCTTATCTGCTGGACACAACAATGAGCAGTTCTTC.

The gene calls are TRBV13 and TRBJ2-7; D ambiguous. In germline, CDR1 is PRHDT, CDR2 FYEKMQ (reference sequence). V was pared by 0 bases and J by 5 bases, with 20 bases between. The CDR3 runs to 17 residues. The CDR3: CASSLGPTVNLFNEQYF. Here the CDR3 DNA reads TGTGCCAGCAGCTTAGGGCCCACAGTGAATCTCTTTAACGAGCAGTACTTC.

This clone was seen a single time. This sequence joins TRBV5-6 and TRBJ1-5; 7 positions agree with TRBD1. J was trimmed by 5 bases and V by 0 bases; bases with no gene match: 2. Germline V CDR1 and CDR2: SGHDT, YYEEEE. The CDR3 covers 14 residues. The CDR3 loop is CASSLAGGDQPQHF. CDR3 DNA sequence: TGTGCCAGCAGCTTGGCAGGGGGTGATCAGCCCCAGCATTTT. Complete variable domain (other parts from reference TRBV5-6 and TRBJ1-5): DAGVTQSPTHLIKTRGQQVTLRCSPKSGHDTVSWYQQALGQGPQFIFQYYEEEERQRGNFPDRFSGHQFPNYSSELNVNALLLGDSALYLCASSLAGGDQPQHFGDGTRLSIL.

The table lists this clone with a count of one. The V gene is TRBV12-3 or TRBV12-4, the J gene TRBJ1-6, with D unclear. There are 13 residues in the CDR3. V lost 5 bases to trimming and J lost 7 bases, with 9 bases between them. The DNA for the CDR3 is TGTGCCAGCAGTCCTTCCCGGAATTCACCCCTCCACTTT. Its translation is CASSPSRNSPLHF.

CDR3 loop: CASSPFLTGGYTF. Here the CDR3 DNA reads TGTGCCAGCAGTCCCTTCTTGACTGGGGGCTACACCTTC. J is TRBJ1-2 and V is TRBV6-5; no definite D call. Trimming took off 5 bases at V and 8 bases at J, with 15 bases between the two ends. Per the germline V gene, CDR1 is MNHEY and CDR2 is SVGAGI. This CDR3 region has 13 residues.

The CDR3 protein is CATSDRAGEKLFF. The DNA of the CDR3 is TGTGCCACAAGCGACAGGGCGGGGGAAAAACTGTTTTTT. The chain recombines TRBV10-3 with TRBJ1-4, with TRBD1 identical over 7 bases. CDR1 ENHRY and CDR2 SYGVKD come from the germline V gene. J lost 8 bases, V lost 10 bases, and 10 bases had no gene match. This CDR3 is 13 amino acids long.

This chain joins TRBV6-2 or TRBV6-3 and TRBJ2-7; maybe TRBD1 (5 bases). The CDR3 is 11 residues long. Trimming stripped 5 bases from V and 6 bases from J, with 8 bases between. CDR1 is MNHEY and CDR2 is SVGEGT in the germline V gene. This CDR3 is CASSTRVEQYF. The CDR3 DNA follows: TGTGCCAGCAGTACCAGGGTCGAGCAGTACTTC.

This chain joins TRBV9 and TRBJ2-3; TRBD2 agrees at 8 bases. The CDR3 is 14 amino acids. Trimming took 4 bases from V and 2 from J; bases not matched to a gene: 3. Germline V gene sequence: CDR1 SGDLS, CDR2 YYNGEE. The CDR3 sequence is CASSYSGDTDTQYF. The CDR3 DNA is TGTGCCAGCAGCTATAGCGGGGACACAGATACGCAGTATTTT.

The rearrangement uses TRBV13 and TRBJ2-7; 8 nucleotides match TRBD1. Trimming cost V 0 bases and J 0 bases; bases outside gene matches: 1. The length of the CDR3 is 15 residues. Germline lookup yields CDR1 PRHDT and CDR2 FYEKMQ (reference sequence). This CDR3 is CASSLGDRVSYEQYF. The CDR3 coding sequence is TGTGCCAGCAGCTTAGGGGACAGGGTCTCCTACGAGCAGTACTTC.

The chain carries TRBV4-2 and TRBJ1-2, with 8 positions matching TRBD1. CDR1 LGHNA and CDR2 YNFKEQ come from the germline V gene. V was pared by 3 bases and J by 7 bases, with 7 bases of the junction left unmatched. This CDR3 region has 14 residues. The CDR3 sequence is CASSQGGQAFGYTF. The CDR3 DNA reads TGTGCCAGCAGCCAGGGGGGACAGGCGTTTGGCTACACCTTC.

The chain has TRBV6-5 and TRBJ1-3; D not resolved. The CDR3 has 14 amino acids. Germline values: CDR1 MNHEY, CDR2 SVGAGI. The V end was cut by 10 bases, the J end by 1 base, with 14 bases between. This chain's CDR3 is CATGGGLSGNTIYF. The CDR3 region has the DNA TGTGCCACTGGCGGAGGGCTGTCTGGAAACACCATATATTTT.

This clone was counted between two and nine times. The chain employs TRBV6-5 and TRBJ1-6, with 9 bases aligning to TRBD1. After removal of 5 bases from V and 10 bases from J, the junction contained 9 bases not matched to a gene. This CDR3 comprises 15 residues. Germline V lookup: CDR1 MNHEY, CDR2 SVGAGI. The CDR3 sequence is CASSRGQGRFSPLHF. Written as DNA, the CDR3 is TGTGCCAGCAGTCGCGGACAGGGGAGGTTCTCACCCCTCCACTTT.

The V call is TRBV9, the J call TRBJ2-7, with TRBD2 as a possible D gene (5 bases). Between the trimmed V and J ends, which lost 0 bases and 4 bases, there was a span of 14 bases. This CDR3 contains 15 residues. Germline CDR1 is SGDLS and CDR2 is YYNGEE. CDR3 DNA sequence: TGTGCCAGCAGCGTAGCCCCGGGGTTACAATACGAGCAGTACTTC. Its protein product is CASSVAPGLQYEQYF. Full variable domain (rest looked up from reference TRBV9 and TRBJ2-7): DSGVTQTPKHLITATGQRVTLRCSPRSGDLSVYWYQQSLDQGLQFLIQYYNGEERAKGNILERFSAQQFPDLHSELNLSSLELGDSALYFCASSVAPGLQYEQYFGPGTRLTVT.

CDR3: CASSFSGAYNSPLHF. The CDR3 bases are TGTGCCAGCAGCTTCAGTGGTGCCTATAATTCACCCCTCCACTTT. The genes are TRBV7-9 and TRBJ1-6; D is unresolved. The V gene lost 3 bases and the J gene lost 2 bases, with 8 bases spanning the gap. The CDR3 loop spans 15 amino acids. Germline-derived CDR1 and CDR2 are SEHNR and FQNEAQ (reference sequence). Full variable domain (rest looked up from reference TRBV7-9 and TRBJ1-6): DTGVSQNPRHKITKRGQNVTFRCDPISEHNRLYWYRQTLGQGPEFLTYFQNEAQLEKSRLLSDRFSAERPKGSFSTLEIQRTEQGDSAMYLCASSFSGAYNSPLHFGNGTRLTVT.

In this sample, this clone turned up once. J is TRBJ1-1 and V is TRBV5-1, with a weak D call TRBD1 (5 bases). Trimming took off 2 bases at V and 6 bases at J, with 8 bases between the two ends. The length of the CDR3 is 12 residues. From germline, CDR1 is SGHRS and CDR2 YFSETQ. The DNA of the CDR3 is TGCGCCAGCAGCTTTTGGGGCCCTGAAGCTTTCTTT. This gives the protein CASSFWGPEAFF. Variable domain in full (rest from reference TRBV5-1 and TRBJ1-1): KAGVTQTPRYLIKTRGQQVTLSCSPISGHRSVSWYQQTPGQGLQFLFEYFSETQRNKGNFPGRFSGRQFSNSRSEMNVSTLELGDSALYLCASSFWGPEAFFGQGTRLTVV.

This clone was seen just once. The V gene is TRBV18, the J gene TRBJ2-1, with D possibly TRBD2 on 5 matching bases. With 1 base removed from V and 10 bases from J, the gap between germline ends came to 11 bases. The CDR3 is 13 amino acids. From germline, CDR1 is KGHSH and CDR2 LQKENI. CDR3 amino acids: CASSPLGVGEQFF. CDR3 bases: TGTGCCAGCTCACCACTCGGGGTTGGGGAGCAGTTCTTC. Based on the CDR3 plus reference TRBV18 and TRBJ2-1, the full variable domain is NAGVMQNPRHLVRRRGQEARLRCSPMKGHSHVYWYRQLPEEGLKFMVYLQKENIIDESGMPKERFSAEFPKEGPSILRIQQVVRGDSAAYFCASSPLGVGEQFFGPGTRLTVL.